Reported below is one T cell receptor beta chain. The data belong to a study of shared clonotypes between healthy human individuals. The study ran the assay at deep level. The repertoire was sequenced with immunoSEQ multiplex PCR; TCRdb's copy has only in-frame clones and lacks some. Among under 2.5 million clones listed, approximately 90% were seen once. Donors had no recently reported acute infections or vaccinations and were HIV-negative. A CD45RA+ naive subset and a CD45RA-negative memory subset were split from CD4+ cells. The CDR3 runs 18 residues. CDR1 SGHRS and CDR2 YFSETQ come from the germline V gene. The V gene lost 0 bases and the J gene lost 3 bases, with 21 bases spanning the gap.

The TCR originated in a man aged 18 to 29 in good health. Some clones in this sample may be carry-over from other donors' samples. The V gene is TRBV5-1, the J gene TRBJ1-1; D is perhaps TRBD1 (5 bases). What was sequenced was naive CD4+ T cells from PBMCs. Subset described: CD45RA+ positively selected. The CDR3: CASSLAGGRPSEDTEAFF. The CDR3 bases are TGCGCCAGCAGCTTGGCGGGGGGAAGGCCCTCCGAGGACACTGAAGCTTTCTTT. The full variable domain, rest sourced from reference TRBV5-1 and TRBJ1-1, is KAGVTQTPRYLIKTRGQQVTLSCSPISGHRSVSWYQQTPGQGLQFLFEYFSETQRNKGNFPGRFSGRQFSNSRSEMNVSTLELGDSALYLCASSLAGGRPSEDTEAFFGQGTRLTVV.